The 8 T cell receptor beta chains below come from one sample, sequenced in a study of shared clonotypes between healthy human individuals. Using immunoSEQ multiplex PCR, the repertoire was profiled, and TCRdb retains in-frame clones only, with some absent. The sample contains more than 2 million clones, less than 95% of which appear only once. Terminally differentiated effector memory CD45RA+ cells were excluded from the naive CD8 cells, which were CD45RO-negative and positively selected for CCR7. The specimen was naive CD8+ T cells sorted from blood. The receptors stem from a young man in good health.

This clone has a handful of counts. V usage is TRBV5-6 and J usage is TRBJ2-7, with a possible D match to TRBD2 (5 bases). CDR1 is SGHDT, CDR2 YYEEEE, per germline. Trimming removed 3 bases from V and 7 bases from J, with 11 bases in between. The CDR3 runs 12 residues. The CDR3 coding sequence is TGTGCCAGCAGCTCCGCCCCGGGGGAGCAGTACTTC. Translating gives CASSSAPGEQYF.

A remark on this clone: The same CDR3 also results from other DNA sequences found in this sample. The chain employs TRBV10-2 and TRBJ2-7, with unresolved D. This CDR3 contains 13 residues. Trimming left V 0 bases short and J 4 bases short, with 7 bases between. CDR1 is WSHSY and CDR2 is SAAADI in the germline V gene. The CDR3 coding sequence is TGCGCCAGCAGTGAGTCAACAGTGTACGAGCAGTACTTC. This encodes CASSESTVYEQYF.

This rearrangement joins TRBV4-1 to TRBJ1-2; TRBD1 aligns across 7 bases. Germline loops: CDR1 MGHRA, CDR2 YSYEKL. With 6 bases clipped from V and 1 base from J, the junction kept 5 bases outside the gene matches. The CDR3 loop spans 14 amino acids. The CDR3 reads CASSFDRDNYGYTF. Written as DNA, the CDR3 is TGCGCCAGCAGTTTCGACAGGGATAACTATGGCTACACCTTC.

The V gene is TRBV30, the J gene TRBJ2-3, with D perhaps matching TRBD2 (5 bases). There are 14 residues in the CDR3. CDR1 GTSNPN and CDR2 SVGIG come from the germline V gene (reference sequence). The V gene lost 2 bases and the J gene lost 1 base, with 10 bases spanning the gap. The CDR3 region has the DNA TGTGCCTGGAGTATGGGGAGCGGCACAGATACGCAGTATTTT. Protein product: CAWSMGSGTDTQYF.

The chain combines TRBV7-9 with TRBJ1-4, with a weak D call TRBD1 (5 bases). The CDR3 is 16 residues long. V lost 7 bases and J lost 4, with 19 bases in between. Per germline, CDR1 SEHNR and CDR2 FQNEAQ (reference sequence). In DNA, the CDR3 is TGTGCCAGCAACCTATTGGAGACAGACTTTAATGAAAAACTGTTTTTT. Translation gives CASNLLETDFNEKLFF.

The chain joins TRBV6-5 to TRBJ2-3; D not resolved. The V and J ends lost 5 bases and 5 bases respectively, with 14 bases between them. Germline lookup yields CDR1 MNHEY and CDR2 SVGAGI. The CDR3 has 14 residues. The CDR3, as DNA: TGTGCCAGCAGTCAGCAACCCTTCGGAGATACGCAGTATTTT. This codes for CASSQQPFGDTQYF.

This rearrangement joins TRBV7-2 to TRBJ2-7; 13 nucleotides match TRBD2. The CDR3 sequence is 18 residues long. Per the germline V gene, CDR1 is SGHTA and CDR2 is FQGNSA. The V and J ends lost 5 bases and 4 bases, in that order; junction bases with no gene match: 14. The CDR3 region has the DNA TGTGCCAGCAGCCCGGGGACTAGCGGGATTCAGTGGTCGTACGAGCAGTACTTC. It yields the protein CASSPGTSGIQWSYEQYF.

The chain's CDR3 is CAWNLDRGTEAFF. Here the CDR3 DNA reads TGTGCCTGGAATTTGGACAGGGGGACTGAAGCTTTCTTT. J is TRBJ1-1 and V is TRBV30; 10 bases match TRBD1. V dropped 4 bases and J dropped 5; count of bases not matched to a gene: 4. Germline CDR1 and CDR2: GTSNPN and SVGIG (reference sequence). The CDR3 consists of 13 residues.